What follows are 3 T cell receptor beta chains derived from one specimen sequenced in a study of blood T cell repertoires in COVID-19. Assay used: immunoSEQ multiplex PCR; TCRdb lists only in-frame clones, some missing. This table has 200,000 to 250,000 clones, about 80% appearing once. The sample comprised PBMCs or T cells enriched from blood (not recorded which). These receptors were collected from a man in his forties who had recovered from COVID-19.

The CDR3 here is CASSLDRGGGYTF. CDR3 DNA: TGTGCCAGCAGCTTAGACAGGGGAGGAGGCTACACCTTC. V usage is TRBV7-9 and J usage is TRBJ1-2; 7 positions match TRBD1. The CDR3 is made up of 13 amino acids. The trim removed 1 base at V and 8 bases at J, leaving 4 bases unmatched. Germline V lookup: CDR1 SEHNR, CDR2 FQNEAQ (reference sequence).

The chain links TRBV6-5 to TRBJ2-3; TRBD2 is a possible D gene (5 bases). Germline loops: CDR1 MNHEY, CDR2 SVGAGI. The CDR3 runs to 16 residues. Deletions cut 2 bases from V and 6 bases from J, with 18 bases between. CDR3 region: CASSYDGVTHGDTQYF. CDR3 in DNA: TGTGCCAGCAGTTACGACGGGGTCACCCATGGGGATACGCAGTATTTT.

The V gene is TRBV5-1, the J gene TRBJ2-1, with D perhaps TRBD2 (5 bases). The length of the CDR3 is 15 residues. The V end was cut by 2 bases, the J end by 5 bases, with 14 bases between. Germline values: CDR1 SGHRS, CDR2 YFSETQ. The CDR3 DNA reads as TGCGCCAGCAGCTTCCAAGCGGTTGTTAACAATGAGCAGTTCTTC. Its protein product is CASSFQAVVNNEQFF.